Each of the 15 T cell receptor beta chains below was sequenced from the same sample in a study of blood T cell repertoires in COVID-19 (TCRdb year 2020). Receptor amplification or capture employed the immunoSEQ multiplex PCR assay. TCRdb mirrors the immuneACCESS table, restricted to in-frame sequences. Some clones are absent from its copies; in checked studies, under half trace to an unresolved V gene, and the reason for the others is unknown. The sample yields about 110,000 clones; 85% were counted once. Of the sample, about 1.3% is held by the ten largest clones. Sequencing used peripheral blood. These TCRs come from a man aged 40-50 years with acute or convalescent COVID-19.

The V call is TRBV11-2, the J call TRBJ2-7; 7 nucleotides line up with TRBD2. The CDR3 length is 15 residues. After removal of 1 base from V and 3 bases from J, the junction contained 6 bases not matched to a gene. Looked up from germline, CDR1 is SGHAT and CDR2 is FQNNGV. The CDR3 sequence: CASSLVPTSSYEQYF. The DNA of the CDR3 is TGTGCCAGCAGCTTAGTCCCGACTAGCAGCTACGAGCAGTACTTC. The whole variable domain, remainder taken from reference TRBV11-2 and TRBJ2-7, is EAGVAQSPRYKIIEKRQSVAFWCNPISGHATLYWYQQILGQGPKLLIQFQNNGVVDDSQLPKDRFSAERLKGVDSTLKIQPAKLEDSAVYLCASSLVPTSSYEQYFGPGTRLTVT.

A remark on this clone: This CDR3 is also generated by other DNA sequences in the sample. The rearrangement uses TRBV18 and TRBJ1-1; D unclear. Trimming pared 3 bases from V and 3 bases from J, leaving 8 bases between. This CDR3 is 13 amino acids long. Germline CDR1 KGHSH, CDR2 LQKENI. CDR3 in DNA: TGTGCCAGCTCACCGAATCGGGACACTGAAGCTTTCTTT. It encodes CASSPNRDTEAFF.

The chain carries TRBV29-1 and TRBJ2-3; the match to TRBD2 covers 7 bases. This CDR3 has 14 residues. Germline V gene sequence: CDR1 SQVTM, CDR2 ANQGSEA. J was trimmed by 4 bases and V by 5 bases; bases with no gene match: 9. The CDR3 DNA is TGCAGCGTTCTGCGGGAGTTCGGGGCAGATACGCAGTATTTT. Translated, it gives CSVLREFGADTQYF.

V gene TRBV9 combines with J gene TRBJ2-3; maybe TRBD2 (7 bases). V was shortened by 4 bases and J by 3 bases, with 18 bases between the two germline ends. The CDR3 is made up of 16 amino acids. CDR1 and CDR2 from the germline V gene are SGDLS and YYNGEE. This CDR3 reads CASSLPLGGVTDTQYF. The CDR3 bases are TGTGCCAGCAGCCTTCCTTTAGGGGGGGTGACAGATACGCAGTATTTT.

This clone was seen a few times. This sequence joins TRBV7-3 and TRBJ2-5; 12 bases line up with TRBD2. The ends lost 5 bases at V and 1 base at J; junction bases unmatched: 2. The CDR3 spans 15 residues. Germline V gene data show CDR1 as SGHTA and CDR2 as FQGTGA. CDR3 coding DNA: TGTGCCAGCAGCCCTAGCGGGGGGGCCCAAGAGACCCAGTACTTC. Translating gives CASSPSGGAQETQYF.

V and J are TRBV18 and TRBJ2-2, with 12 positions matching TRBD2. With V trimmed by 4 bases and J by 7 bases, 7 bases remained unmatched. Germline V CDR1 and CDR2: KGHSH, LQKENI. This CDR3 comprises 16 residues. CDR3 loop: CASSRRTSGISGELFF. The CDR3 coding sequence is TGTGCCAGCTCACGAAGGACTAGCGGGATCAGCGGGGAGCTGTTTTTT.

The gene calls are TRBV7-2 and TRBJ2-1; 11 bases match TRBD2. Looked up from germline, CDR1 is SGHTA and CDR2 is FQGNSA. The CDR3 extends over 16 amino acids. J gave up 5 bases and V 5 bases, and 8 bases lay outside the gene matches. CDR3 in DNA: TGTGCCAGCAGCGGGAGTCTAGCGGGGGGTAACAATGAGCAGTTCTTC. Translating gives CASSGSLAGGNNEQFF.

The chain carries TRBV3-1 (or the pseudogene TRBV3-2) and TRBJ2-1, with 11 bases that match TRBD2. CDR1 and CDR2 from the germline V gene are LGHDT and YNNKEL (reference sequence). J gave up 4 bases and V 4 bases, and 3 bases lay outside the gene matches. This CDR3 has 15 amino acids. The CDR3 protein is CASSPGLADYNEQFF. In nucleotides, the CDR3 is TGTGCCAGCAGCCCGGGACTAGCGGATTACAATGAGCAGTTCTTC.

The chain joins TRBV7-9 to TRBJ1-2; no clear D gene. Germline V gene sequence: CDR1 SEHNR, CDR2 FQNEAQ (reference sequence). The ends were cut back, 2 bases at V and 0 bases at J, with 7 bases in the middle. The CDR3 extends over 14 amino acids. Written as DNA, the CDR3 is TGTGCCAGCAGCTTACCCCTAGCTAACTATGGCTACACCTTC. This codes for CASSLPLANYGYTF.

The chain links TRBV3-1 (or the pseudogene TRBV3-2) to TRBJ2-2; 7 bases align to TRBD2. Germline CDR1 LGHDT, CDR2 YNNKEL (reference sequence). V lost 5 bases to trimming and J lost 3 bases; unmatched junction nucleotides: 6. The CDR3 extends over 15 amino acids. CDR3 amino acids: CASSSRGGYTGELFF. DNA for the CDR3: TGTGCCAGCAGCTCCCGCGGGGGTTACACCGGGGAGCTGTTTTTT.

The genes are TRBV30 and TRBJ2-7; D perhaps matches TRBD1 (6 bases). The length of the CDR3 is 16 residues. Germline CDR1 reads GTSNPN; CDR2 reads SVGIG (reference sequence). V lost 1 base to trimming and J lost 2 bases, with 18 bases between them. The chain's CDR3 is CAWSGQGPVSPYEQYF. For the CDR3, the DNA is TGTGCCTGGAGTGGGCAGGGGCCAGTTTCTCCCTACGAGCAGTACTTC.

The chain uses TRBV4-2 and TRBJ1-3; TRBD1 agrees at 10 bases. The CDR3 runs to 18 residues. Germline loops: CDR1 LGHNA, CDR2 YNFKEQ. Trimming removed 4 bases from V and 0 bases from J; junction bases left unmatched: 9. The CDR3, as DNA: TGTGCCAGCAGCCCGACAGGGGGCTTTGCAATCTCTGGAAACACCATATATTTT. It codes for CASSPTGGFAISGNTIYF.

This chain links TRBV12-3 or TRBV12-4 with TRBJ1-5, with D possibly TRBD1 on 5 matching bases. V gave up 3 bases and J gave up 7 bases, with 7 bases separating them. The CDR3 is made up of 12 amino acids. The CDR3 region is CASSFHRQPQHF. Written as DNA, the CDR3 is TGTGCCAGCAGTTTCCACAGGCAGCCCCAGCATTTT.

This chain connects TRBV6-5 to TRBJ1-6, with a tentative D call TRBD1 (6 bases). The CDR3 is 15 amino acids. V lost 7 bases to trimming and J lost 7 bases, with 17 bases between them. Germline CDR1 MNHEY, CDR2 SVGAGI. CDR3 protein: CASTPGVGLNSPLHF. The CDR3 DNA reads TGTGCCAGCACCCCAGGGGTTGGGCTGAATTCACCCCTCCACTTT.

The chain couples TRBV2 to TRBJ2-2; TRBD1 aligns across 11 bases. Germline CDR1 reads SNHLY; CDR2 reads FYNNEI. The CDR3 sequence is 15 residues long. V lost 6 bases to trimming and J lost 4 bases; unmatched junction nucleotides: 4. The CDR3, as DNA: TGTGCCAGCAGAAGCGGGACAGGGGGCACCGGGGAGCTGTTTTTT. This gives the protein CASRSGTGGTGELFF. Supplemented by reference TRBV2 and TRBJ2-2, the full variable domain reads EPEVTQTPSHQVTQMGQEVILRCVPISNHLYFYWYRQILGQKVEFLVSFYNNEISEKSEIFDDQFSVERPDGSNFTLKIRSTKLEDSAMYFCASRSGTGGTGELFFGEGSRLTVL.